This T cell receptor (beta chain) was documented in a study of shared T cell receptors in the human thymus. TCRdb's copy holds only in-frame clones and misses some; the assay was immunoSEQ multiplex PCR. The data hold under 450,000 clones, with approximately 95% observed a single time. This CDR3 is built from 16 residues. In germline, CDR1 is SEHNR, CDR2 FQNEAQ (reference sequence). After removal of 5 bases from V and 4 bases from J, the junction contained 8 bases not matched to a gene. The receptor's source is a human donor. This chain joins TRBV7-9 and TRBJ2-3; 11 bases fit TRBD2. The sequencing sample was made of thymocytes. The CDR3 bases are TGTGCCAGCAGCGCCACTAGCGGGAGAGGCGCAGATACGCAGTATTTT. Translating gives CASSATSGRGADTQYF. Variable domain in full (rest from reference TRBV7-9 and TRBJ2-3): DTGVSQNPRHKITKRGQNVTFRCDPISEHNRLYWYRQTLGQGPEFLTYFQNEAQLEKSRLLSDRFSAERPKGSFSTLEIQRTEQGDSAMYLCASSATSGRGADTQYFGPGTRLTVL.